This TCR beta chain was captured by sequencing in a study of blood T cell repertoires in COVID-19. This clone was seen a handful of times. V dropped 6 bases and J dropped 8 bases, with 13 bases sitting between them. Germline V CDR1 and CDR2: MDHEN, SYDVKM. This CDR3 region has 12 residues. In the original analysis: Estimation of nucleated cell counts relied on the amplification of reference gene primers. Generated by immunoSEQ multiplex PCR, the TCRdb table keeps only in-frame clones and is missing some. V, J and clone size are taken as reported in that table, and D and trimming were inferred from the DNA itself. The sample has roughly 300,000 clones, 85% to 90% seen once; the top ten hold roughly 10%. The participants were between roughly 18 and 100 years old and came from under 25 US areas. Cohort allocation depended upon clinical history that participants reported. Donors in Cohort 3 counted as recovered after two negative PCRs, clearance, or symptom resolution.

Sequencing used PBMCs or T cells enriched from blood (not recorded which). The chain couples TRBV28 to TRBJ1-1, with no clear D. This TCR came from a woman under 30 who had recovered from COVID-19. CDR3 nucleotide sequence: TGTGCCAGCAGCCCTATCCACAGCGAAGCTTTCTTT. Translating gives CASSPIHSEAFF.